This TCR beta chain emerged from a study of T-cell reconstitution after alpha-beta-depleted transplantation in children. Unique molecular identifiers featured in how the TCRbeta library was prepared. TCRdb fed the PCR reads into MiXCR, producing one record per CDR3 protein. The sample records 200,000 to 250,000 distinct CDR3 sequences, roughly a quarter being singletons. Per germline, CDR1 MNHEY and CDR2 SVGAGI. Trimming removed 6 bases from V and 1 base from J; junction bases left unmatched: 5. CDR3 size: 15 residues. Notes on the study in general: A year had passed since transplant, and T-cell counts and diversity by then came mostly from newly produced T cells.

This clonotype was picked up many times. Its antigen is still unknown. The sequence came from a girl aged 2 to 10 with Fanconi anemia, due to receive a stem cell transplant. This material consisted of PBMCs, taken before TCRalphabeta/CD19-depleted stem cell transplant. This rearrangement joins TRBV6-5 to TRBJ2-3, with TRBD2 matching 9 bases. Here the CDR3 DNA reads TGTGCCAGCAGAAGACTAGCGGAGGGCACAGATACGCAGTATTTT. This gives the protein CASRRLAEGTDTQYF.